This T cell receptor (beta chain) was identified in a study of blood T cell repertoires in COVID-19. The germline CDR1 and CDR2 sequences are SGHRS and YFSETQ. The CDR3 contains 14 residues. V trimming: 7 bases; J trimming: 6 bases; junction bases outside the gene matches: 7. Sequencing was performed with immunoSEQ multiplex PCR; in TCRdb, only in-frame clones are kept and a portion is missing. The sample includes some 59,000 clones, approximately 91% of them seen just once. The TCR was taken from a man aged 50 to 59 with acute or convalescent COVID-19. The chain is built from TRBV5-1 and TRBJ2-1, with 10 nucleotides matching TRBD2. Specimen: peripheral blood. CDR3 bases: TGCGCCAGCTGGGCGATAGCGGGAGGCAATGAGCAGTTCTTC. It yields the protein CASWAIAGGNEQFF.